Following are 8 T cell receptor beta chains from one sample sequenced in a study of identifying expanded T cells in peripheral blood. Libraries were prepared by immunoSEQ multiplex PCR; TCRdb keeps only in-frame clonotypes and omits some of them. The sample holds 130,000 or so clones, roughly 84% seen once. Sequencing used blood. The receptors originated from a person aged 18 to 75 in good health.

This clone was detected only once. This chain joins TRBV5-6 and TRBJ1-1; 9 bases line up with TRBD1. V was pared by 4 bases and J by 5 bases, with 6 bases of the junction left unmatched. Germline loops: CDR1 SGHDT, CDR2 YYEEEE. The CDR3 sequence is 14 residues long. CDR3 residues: CASSTGQGRTEAFF. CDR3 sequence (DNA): TGTGCCAGCAGCACAGGACAGGGGAGGACTGAAGCTTTCTTT.

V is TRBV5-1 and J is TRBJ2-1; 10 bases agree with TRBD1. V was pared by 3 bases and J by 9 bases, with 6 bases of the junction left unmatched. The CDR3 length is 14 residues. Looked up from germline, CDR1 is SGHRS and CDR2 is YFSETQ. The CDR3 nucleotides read TGCGCCAGCAGCTGGGGACAGGGGTTGGGTGAGCAGTTCTTC. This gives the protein CASSWGQGLGEQFF. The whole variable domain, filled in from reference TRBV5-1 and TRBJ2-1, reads KAGVTQTPRYLIKTRGQQVTLSCSPISGHRSVSWYQQTPGQGLQFLFEYFSETQRNKGNFPGRFSGRQFSNSRSEMNVSTLELGDSALYLCASSWGQGLGEQFFGPGTRLTVL.

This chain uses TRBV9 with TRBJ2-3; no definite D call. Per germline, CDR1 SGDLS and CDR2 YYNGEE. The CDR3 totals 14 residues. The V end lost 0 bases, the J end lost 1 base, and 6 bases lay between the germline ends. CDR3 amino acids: CASSVAQGTDTQYF. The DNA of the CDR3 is TGTGCCAGCAGCGTAGCCCAGGGCACAGATACGCAGTATTTT.

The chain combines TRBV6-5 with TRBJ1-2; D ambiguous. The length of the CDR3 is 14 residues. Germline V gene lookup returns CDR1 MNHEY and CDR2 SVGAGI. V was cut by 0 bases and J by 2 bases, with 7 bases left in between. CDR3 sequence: CASSYSHGNYGYTF. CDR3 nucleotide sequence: TGTGCCAGCAGTTACTCGCACGGCAACTATGGCTACACCTTC.

The CDR3 here is CASSPTDRDHGYTF. CDR3 DNA: TGTGCCAGCTCACCTACCGACAGGGACCATGGCTACACCTTC. J is TRBJ1-2 and V is TRBV18, with 7 bases identical to TRBD1. The CDR3 is made up of 14 amino acids. Germline V lookup: CDR1 KGHSH, CDR2 LQKENI. J gave up 6 bases and V 3 bases, and 7 bases lay outside the gene matches.

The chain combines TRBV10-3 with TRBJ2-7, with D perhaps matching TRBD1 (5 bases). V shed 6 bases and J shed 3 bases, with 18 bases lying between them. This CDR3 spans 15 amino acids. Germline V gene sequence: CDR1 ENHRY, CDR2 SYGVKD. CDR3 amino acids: CAIRPGQGFYYEQYF. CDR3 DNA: TGTGCCATCAGGCCTGGGCAGGGTTTCTACTACGAGCAGTACTTC.

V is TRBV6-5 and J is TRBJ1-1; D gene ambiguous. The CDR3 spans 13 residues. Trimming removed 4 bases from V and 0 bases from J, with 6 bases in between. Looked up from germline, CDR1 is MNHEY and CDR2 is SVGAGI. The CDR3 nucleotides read TGTGCCAGCAGTTCCACTTTGAACACTGAAGCTTTCTTT. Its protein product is CASSSTLNTEAFF.

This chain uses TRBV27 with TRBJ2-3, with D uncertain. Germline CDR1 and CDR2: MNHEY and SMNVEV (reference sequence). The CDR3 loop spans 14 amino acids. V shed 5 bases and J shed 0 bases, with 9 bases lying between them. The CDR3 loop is CASSPITSTDTQYF. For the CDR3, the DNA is TGTGCCAGCAGTCCCATTACTAGCACAGATACGCAGTATTTT.